This record concerns one T cell receptor beta chain sequence. Libraries were prepared by immunoSEQ multiplex PCR; TCRdb keeps only in-frame clonotypes and omits some of them. The sample shows around 320,000 clones, nearly 90% of them seen only once. Germline lookup yields CDR1 MGHRA and CDR2 YSYEKL. The CDR3 contains 13 residues. Deletions cut 0 bases from V and 6 bases from J, with 5 bases between. These data belong to a study of blood T cell repertoires in COVID-19. Study overall: The United States, Italy and Spain supplied acute and convalescent COVID-19 samples. The cDNA or gDNA used as material had been derived from T cells, B-cell-depleted T cells, or PBMCs.

The sequencing input was PBMCs or T cells enriched from blood (not recorded which). The gene calls are TRBV4-1 and TRBJ1-4; D is unclear. The TCR was taken from a woman aged 45-59 years who had been exposed to COVID-19. The CDR3, as DNA: TGCGCCAGCAGCCAAGATCGGGATGAAAAACTGTTTTTT. Encoded protein: CASSQDRDEKLFF.